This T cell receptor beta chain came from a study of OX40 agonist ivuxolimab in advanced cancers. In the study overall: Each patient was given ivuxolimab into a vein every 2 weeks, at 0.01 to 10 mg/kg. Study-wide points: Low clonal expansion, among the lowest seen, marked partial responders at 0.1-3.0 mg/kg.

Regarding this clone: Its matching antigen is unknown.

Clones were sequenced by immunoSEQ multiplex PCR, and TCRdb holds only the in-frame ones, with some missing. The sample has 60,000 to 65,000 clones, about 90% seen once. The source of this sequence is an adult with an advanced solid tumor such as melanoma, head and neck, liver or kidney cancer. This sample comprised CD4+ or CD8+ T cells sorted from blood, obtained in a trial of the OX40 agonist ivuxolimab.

The CDR3 bases are TGTGCCAGCAGCTTAGATAGCGGGAGGGCCGGTACCCAGTACTTC. Residues: CASSLDSGRAGTQYF. The rearrangement links TRBV7-9 to TRBJ2-5, with 11 bases lining up with TRBD2. This CDR3 has 15 amino acids. With V trimmed by 1 base and J by 8 bases, 6 bases remained unmatched. Germline V lookup: CDR1 SEHNR, CDR2 FQNEAQ (reference sequence). Supplemented by reference TRBV7-9 and TRBJ2-5, the full variable domain reads DTGVSQNPRHKITKRGQNVTFRCDPISEHNRLYWYRQTLGQGPEFLTYFQNEAQLEKSRLLSDRFSAERPKGSFSTLEIQRTEQGDSAMYLCASSLDSGRAGTQYFGPGTRLLVL.